Each of the 23 T cell receptor beta chains below was sequenced from the same sample in a study of shared clonotypes between healthy human individuals. Some clones are missing from TCRdb's copy, which holds only in-frame ones; the method was immunoSEQ multiplex PCR. The sample records more than 600,000 clones, 92% being singletons. CD8 cells regarded as naive lacked CD45RO, were positively chosen for CCR7, and omitted terminally differentiated effector memory CD45RA+ cells. The specimen was naive CD8+ T cells sorted from blood. The receptor source for this set is a man aged 25-45 years in good health.

The chain couples TRBV2 to TRBJ2-5, with D perhaps matching TRBD2 (6 bases). V was cut by 2 bases and J by 2 bases, with 9 bases left in between. This CDR3 region has 14 residues. Germline CDR1 and CDR2: SNHLY and FYNNEI. As DNA, the CDR3 is TGTGCCAGCAGTGAAATTAGCGGACAAGAGACCCAGTACTTC. Protein sequence: CASSEISGQETQYF.

The chain employs TRBV19 and TRBJ1-5; 9 bases align to TRBD1. Trimming cost V 10 bases and J 0 bases; bases outside gene matches: 13. The CDR3 is 17 amino acids. Germline values: CDR1 LNHDA, CDR2 SQIVND (reference sequence). CDR3 bases: TGTGCCACCGAGGGACAGGGAGGAGTATATAGCAATCAGCCCCAGCATTTT. This encodes CATEGQGGVYSNQPQHF.

The chain combines TRBV18 with TRBJ2-3; weak D call: TRBD2 (5 bases). This CDR3 is 16 amino acids long. Trimming cost V 2 bases and J 6 bases, with 18 bases left between them. Germline V gene data show CDR1 as KGHSH and CDR2 as LQKENI. The CDR3 sequence is CASSPNGEFHTDTQYF. CDR3 coding DNA: TGTGCCAGCTCACCAAACGGGGAGTTCCACACCGATACGCAGTATTTT.

This chain connects TRBV27 to TRBJ2-1; 7 positions match TRBD2. The CDR3 is 14 residues long. Trimming removed 5 bases from V and 4 bases from J; junction bases left unmatched: 5. From germline, CDR1 is MNHEY and CDR2 SMNVEV (reference sequence). This CDR3 is CASSTLAEYNEQFF. CDR3 DNA sequence: TGTGCCAGCAGTACCCTAGCGGAATACAATGAGCAGTTCTTC.

Here the CDR3 DNA reads TGTGCCAGCAGCCCCGGGACAGACACAACTAATGAAAAACTGTTTTTT. Translated, it gives CASSPGTDTTNEKLFF. The chain has TRBV11-2 and TRBJ1-4; TRBD1 aligns across 7 bases. Germline loops: CDR1 SGHAT, CDR2 FQNNGV. CDR3 length equals 16 residues. Germline trimming cut 5 bases from V and 0 bases from J; bases unmatched to any gene: 6. The entire variable domain, with the rest obtained from reference TRBV11-2 and TRBJ1-4, is as follows: EAGVAQSPRYKIIEKRQSVAFWCNPISGHATLYWYQQILGQGPKLLIQFQNNGVVDDSQLPKDRFSAERLKGVDSTLKIQPAKLEDSAVYLCASSPGTDTTNEKLFFGSGTQLSVL.

The chain is built from TRBV11-2 and TRBJ2-1, with 10 nucleotides matching TRBD2. Germline CDR1 reads SGHAT; CDR2 reads FQNNGV. CDR3 length equals 15 residues. V gave up 4 bases and J gave up 5 bases; unmatched junction bases: 5. CDR3 bases: TGTGCCAGCAGCTCGTCTAGCGGGAGCGACAATGAGCAGTTCTTC. This gives the protein CASSSSSGSDNEQFF.

This clone was counted a single time. The chain links TRBV5-1 to TRBJ2-5; 12 bases fit TRBD2. The CDR3 loop spans 16 amino acids. V was pared by 4 bases and J by 4 bases, with 8 bases of the junction left unmatched. CDR1 is SGHRS and CDR2 is YFSETQ in the germline V gene. In nucleotides, the CDR3 is TGCGCCAGCAGCCCGAGACTAGCGGGAGTACTAGAGACCCAGTACTTC. It is translated as CASSPRLAGVLETQYF.

The gene calls are TRBV7-3 and TRBJ2-5; 11 nucleotides align to TRBD1. This CDR3 spans 15 amino acids. V lost 5 bases to trimming and J lost 5 bases; unmatched junction nucleotides: 7. Germline loops: CDR1 SGHTA, CDR2 FQGTGA. As DNA, the CDR3 is TGTGCCAGCAGCCTTGGGACAGGGGGTGTGGAGACCCAGTACTTC. Translated, it gives CASSLGTGGVETQYF. Full variable domain (outside the CDR3, taken from reference TRBV7-3 and TRBJ2-5): GAGVSQTPSNKVTEKGKYVELRCDPISGHTALYWYRQSLGQGPEFLIYFQGTGAADDSGLPNDRFFAVRPEGSVSTLKIQRTERGDSAVYLCASSLGTGGVETQYFGPGTRLLVL.

The genes are TRBV23-1 and TRBJ1-5; D call uncertain. TRBV23-1 is known as an ORF, though its function is uncertain. V dropped 4 bases and J dropped 3 bases, with 10 bases sitting between them. There are 14 residues in the CDR3. For the CDR3, the DNA is TGCGCCAGCAGTCTTTTCTCCCCCAATCAGCCCCAGCATTTT. Its protein product is CASSLFSPNQPQHF.

CDR3 protein: CASSLGELKRRGLTGEAFF. The CDR3 DNA reads as TGTGCCAGCAGCTTGGGGGAGTTGAAGAGGAGGGGCCTTACGGGTGAAGCTTTCTTT. This chain uses TRBV5-5 with TRBJ1-1; TRBD1 might be the D (5 bases). The V end was cut by 0 bases, the J end by 7 bases, with 28 bases between. The CDR3 is 19 residues long. From germline, CDR1 is SGHKS and CDR2 YYEKEE (reference sequence). Full variable domain (remainder filled in from reference TRBV5-5 and TRBJ1-1): DAGVTQSPTHLIKTRGQQVTLRCSPISGHKSVSWYQQVLGQGPQFIFQYYEKEERGRGNFPDRFSARQFPNYSSELNVNALLLGDSALYLCASSLGELKRRGLTGEAFFGQGTRLTVV.

The chain links TRBV18 to TRBJ2-1; D gene unclear. V was shortened by 3 bases and J by 3 bases, with 12 bases between the two germline ends. The CDR3 is 15 amino acids. The germline V gene has CDR1 KGHSH and CDR2 LQKENI. The CDR3 DNA reads as TGTGCCAGCTCACCGATCGTCCTTTACTACAATGAGCAGTTCTTC. Residues: CASSPIVLYYNEQFF.

This clone came up once. This chain connects TRBV5-4 to TRBJ2-7; 10 bases are a match to TRBD2. Germline assignment: CDR1 SGHNT and CDR2 YYREEE (reference sequence). V lost 3 bases and J lost 5; bases outside the gene matches: 11. This CDR3 contains 16 residues. CDR3 DNA sequence: TGTGCCAGCAGCTCCGAGGATAGCGGGAGGATGAACGAGCAGTACTTC. Protein sequence: CASSSEDSGRMNEQYF. Together with reference TRBV5-4 and TRBJ2-7, the CDR3 gives the full variable domain: ETGVTQSPTHLIKTRGQQVTLRCSSQSGHNTVSWYQQALGQGPQFIFQYYREEENGRGNFPPRFSGLQFPNYSSELNVNALELDDSALYLCASSSEDSGRMNEQYFGPGTRLTVT.

V usage is TRBV14 and J usage is TRBJ1-1; D unclear. V was clipped by 3 bases and J by 7 bases, with 18 bases between them. Germline loops: CDR1 SGHDN, CDR2 FVKESK. CDR3 length equals 15 residues. The CDR3: CASSQTGAGFIEAFF. The CDR3 DNA reads TGTGCCAGCAGCCAGACTGGCGCGGGGTTCATTGAAGCTTTCTTT. Combining the CDR3 with reference TRBV14 and TRBJ1-1 gives the whole variable domain EAGVTQFPSHSVIEKGQTVTLRCDPISGHDNLYWYRRVMGKEIKFLLHFVKESKQDESGMPNNRFLAERTGGTYSTLKVQPAELEDSGVYFCASSQTGAGFIEAFFGQGTRLTVV.

The rearrangement joins TRBV2 to TRBJ2-4; D uncertain. V was clipped by 7 bases and J by 8 bases, with 12 bases between them. The CDR3 length is 12 residues. Germline loops: CDR1 SNHLY, CDR2 FYNNEI. CDR3 residues: CASILRADIQYF. The CDR3 region has the DNA TGTGCCAGCATCCTAAGGGCAGACATTCAGTACTTC.

This chain uses TRBV7-9 with TRBJ1-4, with D uncertain. Germline CDR1 and CDR2: SEHNR and FQNEAQ (reference sequence). The length of the CDR3 is 19 residues. V lost 5 bases and J lost 0, with 22 bases in between. DNA for the CDR3: TGTGCCAGCAGCCCAGAGCCCTTCGGCAGGCTTGCAACTAATGAAAAACTGTTTTTT. Residues: CASSPEPFGRLATNEKLFF.

The chain couples TRBV27 to TRBJ2-1; TRBD2 might be the D (6 bases). Trimming removed 0 bases at V and 7 bases at J, with 13 bases between. This CDR3 region has 15 residues. Germline lookup yields CDR1 MNHEY and CDR2 SMNVEV (reference sequence). The CDR3 region has the DNA TGTGCCAGCAGTTTATCGGGGGGAAGGAGTAATGAGCAGTTCTTC. Protein product: CASSLSGGRSNEQFF.

The chain has TRBV7-9 and TRBJ2-3; D unresolved. The germline V gene encodes CDR1 SEHNR and CDR2 FQNEAQ (reference sequence). The CDR3 is 14 amino acids. V shed 6 bases and J shed 2 bases, with 12 bases lying between them. CDR3 nucleotide sequence: TGTGCCAGCAGACCCCCCACCCCCACAGATACGCAGTATTTT. It codes for CASRPPTPTDTQYF.

This clone was counted once. The chain joins TRBV11-2 to TRBJ1-1, with D unresolved. The CDR3 runs to 14 residues. The V gene's germline CDR1 is SGHAT and CDR2 FQNNGV. Trimming cost V 0 bases and J 3 bases, with 8 bases left between them. The CDR3 loop reads CASSLEGLDTEAFF. The CDR3 DNA follows: TGTGCCAGCAGCTTAGAAGGGCTGGACACTGAAGCTTTCTTT.

The chain is built from TRBV9 and TRBJ2-7; D not resolved. Deletions cut 0 bases from V and 3 bases from J, with 7 bases between. This CDR3 is built from 13 residues. Germline V gives CDR1 SGDLS, CDR2 YYNGEE. DNA of the CDR3: TGTGCCAGCAGCGTAGCTTGGGACTACGAGCAGTACTTC. This encodes CASSVAWDYEQYF.

The chain has TRBV7-9 and TRBJ2-1; D is possibly TRBD2 (6 bases). The V and J ends lost 1 base and 6 bases respectively, with 22 bases between them. CDR3 size: 18 residues. The germline CDR1 and CDR2 sequences are SEHNR and FQNEAQ (reference sequence). Here the CDR3 DNA reads TGTGCCAGCAGCTTAGGTTCGGATGTGGGACTGGTGGGCAATGAGCAGTTCTTC. Encoded protein: CASSLGSDVGLVGNEQFF. The entire variable domain, with the rest obtained from reference TRBV7-9 and TRBJ2-1, is as follows: DTGVSQNPRHKITKRGQNVTFRCDPISEHNRLYWYRQTLGQGPEFLTYFQNEAQLEKSRLLSDRFSAERPKGSFSTLEIQRTEQGDSAMYLCASSLGSDVGLVGNEQFFGPGTRLTVL.

The count of this clone is one. The chain has TRBV19 and TRBJ2-1, with 7 positions matching TRBD1. In germline, CDR1 is LNHDA, CDR2 SQIVND (reference sequence). V dropped 8 bases and J dropped 4; count of bases not matched to a gene: 8. The CDR3 is 14 amino acids. For the CDR3, the DNA is TGTGCCAGTTCATGGGGGACAGAATACAATGAGCAGTTCTTC. It translates to CASSWGTEYNEQFF. The whole variable domain, remainder taken from reference TRBV19 and TRBJ2-1, is DGGITQSPKYLFRKEGQNVTLSCEQNLNHDAMYWYRQDPGQGLRLIYYSQIVNDFQKGDIAEGYSVSREKKESFPLTVTSAQKNPTAFYLCASSWGTEYNEQFFGPGTRLTVL.

The rearrangement joins TRBV27 to TRBJ2-6; tentatively, D is TRBD1 (5 bases). Germline-derived CDR1 and CDR2 are MNHEY and SMNVEV (reference sequence). The CDR3 loop spans 15 amino acids. V dropped 7 bases and J dropped 1 base, with 11 bases sitting between them. The CDR3 region has the DNA TGTGCCAGCACCAGAGACAGATCTGGGGCCAACGTCCTGACTTTC. This gives the protein CASTRDRSGANVLTF.

The chain has TRBV11-3 and TRBJ2-2; tentatively, D is TRBD2 (5 bases). Germline V gene lookup returns CDR1 SGHNT and CDR2 YENEEA. Trimming removed 5 bases from V and 4 bases from J, with 8 bases in between. The CDR3 is 13 amino acids. For the CDR3, the DNA is TGTGCCAGCAGCCAGGACTTCACCGGGGAGCTGTTTTTT. The encoded protein is CASSQDFTGELFF.